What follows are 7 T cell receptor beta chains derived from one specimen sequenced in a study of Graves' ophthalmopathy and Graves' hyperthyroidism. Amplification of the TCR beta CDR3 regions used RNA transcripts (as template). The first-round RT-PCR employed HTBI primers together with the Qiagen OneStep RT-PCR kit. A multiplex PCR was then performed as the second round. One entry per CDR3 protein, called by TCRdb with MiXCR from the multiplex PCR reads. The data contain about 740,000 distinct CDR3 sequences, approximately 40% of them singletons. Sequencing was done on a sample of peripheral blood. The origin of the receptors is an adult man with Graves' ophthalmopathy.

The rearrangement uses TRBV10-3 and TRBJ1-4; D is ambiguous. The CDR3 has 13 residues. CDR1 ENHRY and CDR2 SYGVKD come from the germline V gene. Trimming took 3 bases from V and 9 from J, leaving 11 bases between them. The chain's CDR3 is CAISDATDKKLFF. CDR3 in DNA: TGTGCCATCAGTGACGCAACGGATAAAAAACTGTTTTTT.

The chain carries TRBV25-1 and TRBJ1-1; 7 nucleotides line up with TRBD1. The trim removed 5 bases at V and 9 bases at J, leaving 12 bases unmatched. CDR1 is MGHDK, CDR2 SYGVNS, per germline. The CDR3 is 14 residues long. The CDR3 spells CASSSLQQGRKAFF. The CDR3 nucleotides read TGTGCCAGCAGTTCCCTTCAACAGGGGAGGAAAGCTTTCTTT.

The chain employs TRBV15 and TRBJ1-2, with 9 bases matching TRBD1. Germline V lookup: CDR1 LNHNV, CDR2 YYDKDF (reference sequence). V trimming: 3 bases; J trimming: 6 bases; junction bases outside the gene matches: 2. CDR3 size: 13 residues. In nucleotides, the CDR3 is TGTGCCACCAGCAGGGGACAGGGTCATGGCTACACCTTC. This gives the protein CATSRGQGHGYTF.

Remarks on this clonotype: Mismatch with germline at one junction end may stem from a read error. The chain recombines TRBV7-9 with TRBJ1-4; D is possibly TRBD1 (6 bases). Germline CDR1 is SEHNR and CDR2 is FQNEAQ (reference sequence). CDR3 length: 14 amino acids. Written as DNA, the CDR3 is TGTGCCAGCAGCACGAGCAGGGGTTCTGAAAAACTGGTTTTT. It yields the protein CASSTSRGSEKLVF.

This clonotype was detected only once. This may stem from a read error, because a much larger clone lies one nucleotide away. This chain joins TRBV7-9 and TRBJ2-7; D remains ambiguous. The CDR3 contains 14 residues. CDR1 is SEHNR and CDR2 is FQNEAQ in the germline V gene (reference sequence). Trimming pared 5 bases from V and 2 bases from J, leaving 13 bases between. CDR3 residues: CASSLTWEAYEQYF. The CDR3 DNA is TGTGCCAGCAGCCTCACATGGGAAGCCTACGAGCAGTACTTC.

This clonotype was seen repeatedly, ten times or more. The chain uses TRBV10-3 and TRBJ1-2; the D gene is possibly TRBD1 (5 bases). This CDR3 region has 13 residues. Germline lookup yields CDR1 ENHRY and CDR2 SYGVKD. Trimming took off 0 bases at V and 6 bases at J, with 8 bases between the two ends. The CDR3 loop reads CAISESDSHGYTF. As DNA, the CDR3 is TGTGCCATCAGTGAGTCCGACAGCCATGGCTACACCTTC.

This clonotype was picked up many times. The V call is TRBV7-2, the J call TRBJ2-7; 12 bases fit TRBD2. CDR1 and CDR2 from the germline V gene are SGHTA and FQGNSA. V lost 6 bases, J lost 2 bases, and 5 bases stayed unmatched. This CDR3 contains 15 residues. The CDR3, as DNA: TGTGCCAGCAGTCCAAGACTAGCGGGAGCCTACGAGCAGTACTTC. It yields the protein CASSPRLAGAYEQYF.